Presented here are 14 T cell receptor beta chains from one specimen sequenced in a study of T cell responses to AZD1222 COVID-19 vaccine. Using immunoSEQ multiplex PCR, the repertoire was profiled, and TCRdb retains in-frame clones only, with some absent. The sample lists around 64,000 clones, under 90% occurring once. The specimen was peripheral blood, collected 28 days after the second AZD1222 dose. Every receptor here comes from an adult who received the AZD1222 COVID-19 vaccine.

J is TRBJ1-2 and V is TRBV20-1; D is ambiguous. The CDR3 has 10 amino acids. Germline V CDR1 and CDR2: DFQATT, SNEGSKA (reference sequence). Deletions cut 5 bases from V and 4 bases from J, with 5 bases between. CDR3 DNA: TGCAGTGCTCAGTTCTATGGCTACACCTTC. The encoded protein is CSAQFYGYTF.

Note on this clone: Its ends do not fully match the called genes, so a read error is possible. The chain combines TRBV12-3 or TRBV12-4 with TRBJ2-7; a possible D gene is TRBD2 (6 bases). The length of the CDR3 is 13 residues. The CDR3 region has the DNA TGTGCCAGCAGTTTAGTTGACGGGAGTTCCTACTTCTTC. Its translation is CASSLVDGSSYFF.

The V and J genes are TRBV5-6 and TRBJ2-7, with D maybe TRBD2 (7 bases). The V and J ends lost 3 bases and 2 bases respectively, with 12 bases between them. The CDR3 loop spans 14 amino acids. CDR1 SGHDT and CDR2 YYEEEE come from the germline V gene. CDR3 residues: CASSWGGLTYEQYF. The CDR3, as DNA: TGTGCCAGCAGCTGGGGGGGCTTGACCTACGAGCAGTACTTC.

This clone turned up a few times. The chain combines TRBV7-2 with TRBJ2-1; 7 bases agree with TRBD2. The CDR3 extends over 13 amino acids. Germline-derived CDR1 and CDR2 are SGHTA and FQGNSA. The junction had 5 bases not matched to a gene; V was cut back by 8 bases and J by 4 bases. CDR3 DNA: TGTGCCAGCGGGAGGCGGGGGTACAATGAGCAGTTCTTC. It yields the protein CASGRRGYNEQFF.

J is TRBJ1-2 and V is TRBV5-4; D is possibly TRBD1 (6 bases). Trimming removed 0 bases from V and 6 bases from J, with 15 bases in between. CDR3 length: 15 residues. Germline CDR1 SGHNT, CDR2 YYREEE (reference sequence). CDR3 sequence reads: CASSLAGGRPDGYTF. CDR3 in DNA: TGTGCCAGCAGCTTGGCGGGGGGGCGCCCTGATGGCTACACCTTC.

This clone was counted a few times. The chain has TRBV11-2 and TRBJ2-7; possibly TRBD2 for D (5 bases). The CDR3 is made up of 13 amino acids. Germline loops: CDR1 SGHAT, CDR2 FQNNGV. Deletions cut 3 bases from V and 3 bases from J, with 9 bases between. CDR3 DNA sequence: TGTGCCAGCAGCTTCGGACTCGACTACGAGCAGTACTTC. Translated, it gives CASSFGLDYEQYF.

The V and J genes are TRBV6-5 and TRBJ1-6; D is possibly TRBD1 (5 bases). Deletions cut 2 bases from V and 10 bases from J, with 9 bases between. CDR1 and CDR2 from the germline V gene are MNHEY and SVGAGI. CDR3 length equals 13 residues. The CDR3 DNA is TGTGCCAGCAGTTACCGAGGGGAGTCACCCCTCCACTTT. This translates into CASSYRGESPLHF.

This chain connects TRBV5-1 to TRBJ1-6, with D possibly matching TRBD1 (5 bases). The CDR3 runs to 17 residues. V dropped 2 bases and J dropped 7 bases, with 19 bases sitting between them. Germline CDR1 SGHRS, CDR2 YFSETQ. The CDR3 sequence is CASSFWDRRVGNSPLHF. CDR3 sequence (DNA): TGCGCCAGCAGCTTCTGGGACCGCAGGGTAGGGAATTCACCCCTCCACTTT.

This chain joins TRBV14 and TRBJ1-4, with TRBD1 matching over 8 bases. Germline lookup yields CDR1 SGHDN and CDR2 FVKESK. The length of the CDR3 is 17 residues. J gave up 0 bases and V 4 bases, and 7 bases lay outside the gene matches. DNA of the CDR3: TGTGCCAGCAGCCCGTGGACAGGGCGATCAACTAATGAAAAACTGTTTTTT. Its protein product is CASSPWTGRSTNEKLFF.

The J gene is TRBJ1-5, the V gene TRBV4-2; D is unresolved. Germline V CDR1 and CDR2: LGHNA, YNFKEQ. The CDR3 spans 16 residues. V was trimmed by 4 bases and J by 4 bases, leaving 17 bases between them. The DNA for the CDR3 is TGTGCCAGCAGCCCTTCGTTGGTCCGAACGAATCAGCCCCAGCATTTT. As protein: CASSPSLVRTNQPQHF.

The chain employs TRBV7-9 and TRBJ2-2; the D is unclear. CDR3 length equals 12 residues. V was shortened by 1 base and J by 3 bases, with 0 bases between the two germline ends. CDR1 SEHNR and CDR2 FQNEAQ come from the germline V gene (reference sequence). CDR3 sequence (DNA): TGTGCCAGCAGCTTAGACACCGGGGAGCTGTTTTTT. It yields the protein CASSLDTGELFF.

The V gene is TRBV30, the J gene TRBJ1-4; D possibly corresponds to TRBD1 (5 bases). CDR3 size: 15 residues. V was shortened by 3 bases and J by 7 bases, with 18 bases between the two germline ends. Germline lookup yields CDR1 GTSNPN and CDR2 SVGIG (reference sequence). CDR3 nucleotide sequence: TGTGCCTGGAGGTGGATAGAGGGGTCGGGTGAAAAACTGTTTTTT. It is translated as CAWRWIEGSGEKLFF.

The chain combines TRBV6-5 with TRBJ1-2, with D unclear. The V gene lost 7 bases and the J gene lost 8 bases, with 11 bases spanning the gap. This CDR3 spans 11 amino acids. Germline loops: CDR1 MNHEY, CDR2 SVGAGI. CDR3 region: CASIALEGYTF. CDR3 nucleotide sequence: TGTGCCAGCATCGCACTCGAGGGCTACACCTTC.

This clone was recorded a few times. The CDR3 loop is CASSLFGDRAETQYF. The DNA for the CDR3 is TGCGCCAGCAGCTTATTTGGCGACAGGGCTGAGACCCAGTACTTC. V is TRBV5-1 and J is TRBJ2-5, with 7 positions matching TRBD1. The ends lost 2 bases at V and 5 bases at J; junction bases unmatched: 9. CDR3 length equals 15 residues. CDR1 is SGHRS, CDR2 YFSETQ, per germline. Full variable domain (remainder filled in from reference TRBV5-1 and TRBJ2-5): KAGVTQTPRYLIKTRGQQVTLSCSPISGHRSVSWYQQTPGQGLQFLFEYFSETQRNKGNFPGRFSGRQFSNSRSEMNVSTLELGDSALYLCASSLFGDRAETQYFGPGTRLLVL.